Shown below are 10 T cell receptor beta chains from a single sample sequenced in a study of T-cell memory formation after mild COVID-19. TCRdb re-analysed the 5' RACE reads in MiXCR, keeping a single row per CDR3 protein. This sample yields 85,000 to 120,000 distinct CDR3 sequences, of which approximately 13% are seen a single time; 27% belongs to the top ten. Sequenced input: PBMCs or a T cell subset sorted from them (not recorded which). The origin of the receptors is an adult woman who had mild COVID-19 (a few samples of this study predate the infection). Cell type and time point are not known.

V gene TRBV10-3 combines with J gene TRBJ2-1; D is ambiguous. There are 12 residues in the CDR3. With 2 bases removed from V and 8 bases from J, the gap between germline ends came to 7 bases. In germline, CDR1 is ENHRY, CDR2 SYGVKD. The CDR3 DNA is TGTGCCATCAGTGAGGATAACCATGAGCAGTTCTTC. Encoded protein: CAISEDNHEQFF.

This sequence joins TRBV5-3 and TRBJ2-7; D remains unclear. TRBV5-3 is labeled an ORF, and its function is uncertain. Trimming removed 4 bases from V and 2 bases from J, with 19 bases in between. The CDR3 spans 16 residues. CDR3 residues: CARSRATSLVPYEQYF. CDR3 nucleotide sequence: TGTGCCAGAAGCCGAGCAACAAGCCTCGTTCCCTACGAGCAGTACTTC.

There are a few counts of this clonotype. V usage is TRBV5-4 and J usage is TRBJ2-3; 10 nucleotides align to TRBD2. Germline-derived CDR1 and CDR2 are SGHNT and YYREEE (reference sequence). Trimming took 2 bases from V and 4 from J; bases not matched to a gene: 7. There are 16 residues in the CDR3. In nucleotides, the CDR3 is TGTGCCAGCAGCTTCCGACTACTAGCGGGACCAGATACGCAGTATTTT. Translated: CASSFRLLAGPDTQYF.

Only a few counts were recorded for this clonotype. CDR3 residues: CASNPLGGDTQYF. CDR3 DNA: TGTGCCAGCAATCCTCTAGGGGGCGATACGCAGTATTTT. This chain links TRBV12-3 or TRBV12-4 with TRBJ2-3; TRBD1 aligns across 7 bases. The CDR3 extends over 13 amino acids. The junction had 7 bases not matched to a gene; V was cut back by 7 bases and J by 6 bases.

This CDR3 is CASSGFMPYNEQFF. The CDR3 DNA reads as TGTGCCAGCAGCGGATTTATGCCCTACAATGAGCAGTTCTTC. The rearrangement joins TRBV7-9 to TRBJ2-1; D is unclear. In germline, CDR1 is SEHNR, CDR2 FQNEAQ (reference sequence). The CDR3 covers 14 residues. V lost 5 bases and J 2 bases, leaving 10 bases between the germline ends.

This clonotype was counted only a few times. The genes are TRBV7-9 and TRBJ2-6; 7 nucleotides line up with TRBD1. The CDR3 spans 17 residues. Germline V gene data show CDR1 as SEHNR and CDR2 as FQNEAQ (reference sequence). J gave up 0 bases and V 3 bases, and 5 bases lay outside the gene matches. The CDR3, as DNA: TGTGCCAGCAGCTTGGGACAGACCAACTCTGGGGCCAACGTCCTGACTTTC. Its translation is CASSLGQTNSGANVLTF.

This clonotype has only a few counts. V is TRBV11-2 and J is TRBJ2-3, with a tentative D call TRBD2 (6 bases). CDR1 SGHAT and CDR2 FQNNGV come from the germline V gene. CDR3 size: 17 residues. Trimming stripped 0 bases from V and 3 bases from J, with 16 bases between. CDR3 loop: CASSLDSLAGITDTQYF. The CDR3 DNA reads TGTGCCAGCAGCTTAGATTCGTTGGCGGGAATAACAGATACGCAGTATTTT.

This clonotype has only a few counts. The CDR3 DNA reads as TGCAGTGCTCGCAGGGGAGGCGAGCAGTACTTC. Residues: CSARRGGEQYF. The V call is TRBV20-1, the J call TRBJ2-7, with D perhaps assigned TRBD1 or TRBD2 (6 bases each). Trimming stripped 5 bases from V and 6 bases from J, with 11 bases between. The CDR3 extends over 11 amino acids. CDR1 is DFQATT, CDR2 SNEGSKA, per germline (reference sequence).

The chain carries TRBV6-6 and TRBJ1-5; D is unclear. The CDR3 loop spans 15 amino acids. Trimming left V 0 bases short and J 6 bases short, with 12 bases between. CDR1 MNHNY and CDR2 SVGAGI come from the germline V gene (reference sequence). The CDR3 region is CASSYSRVGSQPQHF. The CDR3 DNA reads TGTGCCAGCAGTTACTCGAGGGTGGGGAGTCAGCCCCAGCATTTT.

This clonotype was seen ten or more times. The chain uses TRBV20-1 and TRBJ2-3; D is perhaps TRBD1 (5 bases). Trimming cost V 4 bases and J 2 bases, with 19 bases left between them. The CDR3 has 16 amino acids. The germline V gene encodes CDR1 DFQATT and CDR2 SNEGSKA (reference sequence). The CDR3 is CSATGYSAGNTDTQYF. CDR3 DNA sequence: TGCAGTGCTACAGGGTACTCAGCAGGGAACACAGATACGCAGTATTTT.